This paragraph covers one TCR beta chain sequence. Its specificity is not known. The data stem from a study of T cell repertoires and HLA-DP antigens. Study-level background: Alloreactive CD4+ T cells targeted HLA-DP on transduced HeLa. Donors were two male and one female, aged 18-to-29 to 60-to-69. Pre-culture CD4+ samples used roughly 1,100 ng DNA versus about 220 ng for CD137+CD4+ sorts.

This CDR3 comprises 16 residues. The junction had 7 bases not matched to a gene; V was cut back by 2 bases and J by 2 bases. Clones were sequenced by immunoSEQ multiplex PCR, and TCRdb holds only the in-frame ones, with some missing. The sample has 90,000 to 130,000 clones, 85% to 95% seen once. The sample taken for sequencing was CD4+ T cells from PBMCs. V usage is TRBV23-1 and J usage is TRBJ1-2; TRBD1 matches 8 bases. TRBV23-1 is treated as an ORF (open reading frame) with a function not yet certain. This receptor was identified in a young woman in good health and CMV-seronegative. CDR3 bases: TGCGCCAGCAGTCAACCAAGACAGGGGCTAAACTATGGCTACACCTTC. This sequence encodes CASSQPRQGLNYGYTF.